This T cell receptor (beta chain) was sequenced during a study of spatial heterogeneity in lung cancer (dated by TCRdb to about 2019). Notes on the research overall: More beta-chain than alpha-chain transcripts were consistently detected, likely reflecting higher beta-chain transcript abundance. In the raw uncorrected reads, each unique combination of TCR and UMI appeared more than ten times on average. At surgery, both alpha and beta chains were TCR-sequenced in about 200 tumor regions, approximately 64 matched nontumor lung samples and 56 PBMC samples. TCR repertoire features were related to nonsynonymous mutation counts determined by whole-exome sequencing of tumor tissue. The study quantitatively compared TCR alpha and beta repertoires across multiple tumor regions, matched nontumor lung and blood in non-small cell lung cancer.

Library preparation employed 5' RACE. TCRdb shows the sequencer as NextSeq 500. In the TCR library protocol, a unique molecular identifier was attached to each TCR cDNA molecule so that PCR and sequencing errors could be corrected. The study's processing was this. Decombinator tools were used for TCR identification, UMI-based error correction and CDR3 extraction. Expanded TCRs were defined as those above a frequency of 2 per 1,000, corresponding to the top 1% of the tumor frequency distribution. Rényi diversity was computed with the R vegan package after subsampling each repertoire 100 times to 5,000 TCRs. CDR3 similarity networks were built from amino acid triplet string-kernel similarity, connecting CDR3s with pairwise similarity above 0.82. Through fastp at Q25 and MiXCR, TCRdb rebuilt clones from the public reads, retaining in-frame beta chains. Entries that share a CDR3 protein sequence are merged under the most common genes and DNA. TCRdb, not the authors, supplied the V and J calls. The table for this sample lists approximately 52,000 distinct CDR3 sequences; about 5.8% of them were counted only once. The ten largest clonotypes hold around 10% of the sample.

Concerning this clonotype itself: Its antigen remains unidentified. No base quality information exists; no much larger clone differs at one position.

According to the study, the label for this sample's time point signals: sample taken at primary tumor resection. Donors were 65 to 85 patients with early-stage, untreated non-small cell lung cancer from the lung TRACERx cohort. For TCR sequencing, whole RNA was extracted from tumor and nontumor lung tissue, or from cryopreserved PBMC samples, and no cell sorting was done. Only patients with enough RNA available from two or more tumor regions were chosen for TCR sequencing. Overall results and qualifications from the work: Ubiquitous expanded tumor TCRs were found in blood more often at tumor resection than at routine follow-up. Additional single-cell paired TCR alpha and beta sequencing was considered necessary to confirm, at a functional level, the hypothesis that regional TCRs recognize regional mutations.

The sample consisted of PBMCs, taken at surgery. The clonotype originates from a male donor with early-stage non-small cell lung cancer.

The CDR3 region has the sequence CSARDYVKNTEAFF. The bases read TGCAGTGCTAGAGATTACGTAAAGAACACTGAAGCTTTCTTT. In this chain, TRBV20-1 is recombined with TRBJ1-1, with no confident D gene call. Trimming at the junction amounts to 0 bases on V and 1 base on J, and the germline ends lie 9 bases apart. CDR1 and CDR2, looked up from the germline V gene (reference sequence), are DFQATT and SNEGSKA. From cysteine to phenylalanine, the CDR3 is 14 amino acids long. Solely the CDR3 DNA is kept, with 42 bases framed from the first base.